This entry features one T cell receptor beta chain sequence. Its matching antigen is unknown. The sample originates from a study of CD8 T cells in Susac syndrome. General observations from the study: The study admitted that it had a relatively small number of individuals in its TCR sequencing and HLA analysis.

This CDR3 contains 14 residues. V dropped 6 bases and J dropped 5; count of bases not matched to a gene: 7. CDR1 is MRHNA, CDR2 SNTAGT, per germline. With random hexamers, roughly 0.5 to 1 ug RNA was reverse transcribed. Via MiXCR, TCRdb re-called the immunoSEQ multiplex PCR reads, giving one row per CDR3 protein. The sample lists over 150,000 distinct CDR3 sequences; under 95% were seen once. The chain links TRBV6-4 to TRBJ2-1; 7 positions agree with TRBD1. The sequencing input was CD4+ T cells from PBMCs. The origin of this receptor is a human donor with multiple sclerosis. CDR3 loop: CASRAAGTDNEQFF. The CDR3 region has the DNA TGTGCCAGCAGAGCCGCCGGGACAGACAATGAGCAGTTCTTC.